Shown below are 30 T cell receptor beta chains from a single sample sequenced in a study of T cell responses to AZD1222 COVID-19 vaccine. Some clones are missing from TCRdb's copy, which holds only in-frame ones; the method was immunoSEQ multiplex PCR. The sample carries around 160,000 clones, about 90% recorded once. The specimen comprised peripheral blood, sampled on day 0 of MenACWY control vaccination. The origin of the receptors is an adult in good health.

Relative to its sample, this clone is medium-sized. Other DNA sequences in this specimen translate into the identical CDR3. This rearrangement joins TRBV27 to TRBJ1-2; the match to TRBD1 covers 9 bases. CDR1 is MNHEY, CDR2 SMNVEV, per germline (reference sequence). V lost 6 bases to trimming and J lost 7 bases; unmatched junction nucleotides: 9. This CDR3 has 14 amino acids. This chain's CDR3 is CASSPGQGAGGYTF. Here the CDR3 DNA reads TGTGCCAGCAGCCCGGGACAGGGAGCGGGTGGCTACACCTTC.

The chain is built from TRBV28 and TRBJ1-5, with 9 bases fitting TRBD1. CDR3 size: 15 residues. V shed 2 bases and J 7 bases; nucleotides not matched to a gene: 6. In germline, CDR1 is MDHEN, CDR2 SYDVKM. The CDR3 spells CASSLVQGARQPQHF. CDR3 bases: TGTGCCAGCAGTTTAGTACAGGGGGCGCGGCAGCCCCAGCATTTT.

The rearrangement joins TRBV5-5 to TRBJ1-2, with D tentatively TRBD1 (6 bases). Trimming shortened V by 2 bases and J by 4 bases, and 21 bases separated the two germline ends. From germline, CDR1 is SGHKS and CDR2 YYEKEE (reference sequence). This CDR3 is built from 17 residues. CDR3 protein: CASSLVQGIGAGYGYTF. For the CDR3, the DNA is TGTGCCAGCAGCTTAGTACAGGGCATCGGAGCTGGCTATGGCTACACCTTC.

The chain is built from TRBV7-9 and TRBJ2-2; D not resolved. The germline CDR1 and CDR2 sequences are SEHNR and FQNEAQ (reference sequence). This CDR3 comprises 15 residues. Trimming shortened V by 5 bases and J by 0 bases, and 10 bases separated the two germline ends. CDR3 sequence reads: CASSRVQSNTGELFF. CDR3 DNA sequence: TGTGCCAGCAGCCGGGTCCAATCGAACACCGGGGAGCTGTTTTTT.

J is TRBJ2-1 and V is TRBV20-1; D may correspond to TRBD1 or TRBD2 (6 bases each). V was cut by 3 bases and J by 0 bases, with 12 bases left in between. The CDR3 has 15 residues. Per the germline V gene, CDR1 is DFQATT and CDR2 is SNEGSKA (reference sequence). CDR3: CSASHGGPSYNEQFF. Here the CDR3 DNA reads TGCAGTGCTAGTCACGGGGGCCCCTCCTACAATGAGCAGTTCTTC.

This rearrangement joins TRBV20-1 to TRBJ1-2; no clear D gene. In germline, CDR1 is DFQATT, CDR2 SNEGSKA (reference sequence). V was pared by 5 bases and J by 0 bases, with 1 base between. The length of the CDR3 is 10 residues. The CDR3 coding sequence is TGCAGTGCTCCTAACTATGGCTACACCTTC. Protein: CSAPNYGYTF.

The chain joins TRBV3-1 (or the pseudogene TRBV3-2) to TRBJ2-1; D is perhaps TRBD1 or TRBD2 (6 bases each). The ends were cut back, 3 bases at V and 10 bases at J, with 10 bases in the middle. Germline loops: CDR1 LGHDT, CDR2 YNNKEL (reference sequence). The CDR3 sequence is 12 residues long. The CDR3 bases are TGTGCCAGCAGCCATCGGGGGCTCGAGCAGTTCTTC. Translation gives CASSHRGLEQFF.

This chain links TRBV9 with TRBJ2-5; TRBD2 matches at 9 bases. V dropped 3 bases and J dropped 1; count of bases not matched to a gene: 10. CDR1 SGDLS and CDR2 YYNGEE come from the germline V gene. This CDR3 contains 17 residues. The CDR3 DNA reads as TGTGCCAGCAGCGCCTGGGCTAGCGGGAACCCCCAAGAGACCCAGTACTTC. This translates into CASSAWASGNPQETQYF. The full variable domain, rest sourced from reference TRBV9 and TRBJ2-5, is DSGVTQTPKHLITATGQRVTLRCSPRSGDLSVYWYQQSLDQGLQFLIQYYNGEERAKGNILERFSAQQFPDLHSELNLSSLELGDSALYFCASSAWASGNPQETQYFGPGTRLLVL.

CDR3 in DNA: TGTGCCAGTTCCGAGGGCCCGTGGACTGAAGCTTTCTTT. It specifies CASSEGPWTEAFF. V is TRBV19 and J is TRBJ1-1; D is unresolved. The CDR3 spans 13 residues. With 8 bases removed from V and 5 bases from J, the gap between germline ends came to 15 bases. Germline V gene lookup returns CDR1 LNHDA and CDR2 SQIVND (reference sequence).

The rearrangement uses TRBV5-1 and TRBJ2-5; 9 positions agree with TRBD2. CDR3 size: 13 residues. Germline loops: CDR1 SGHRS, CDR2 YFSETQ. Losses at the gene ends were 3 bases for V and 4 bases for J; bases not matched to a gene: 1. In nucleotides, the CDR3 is TGCGCCAGCAGCTCAGCGGGAGGAGAGACCCAGTACTTC. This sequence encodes CASSSAGGETQYF.

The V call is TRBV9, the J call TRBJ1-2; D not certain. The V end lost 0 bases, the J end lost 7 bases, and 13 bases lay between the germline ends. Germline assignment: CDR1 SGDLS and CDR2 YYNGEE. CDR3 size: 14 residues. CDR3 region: CASSVEGQVVGYTF. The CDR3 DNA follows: TGTGCCAGCAGCGTAGAAGGGCAGGTCGTTGGCTACACCTTC.

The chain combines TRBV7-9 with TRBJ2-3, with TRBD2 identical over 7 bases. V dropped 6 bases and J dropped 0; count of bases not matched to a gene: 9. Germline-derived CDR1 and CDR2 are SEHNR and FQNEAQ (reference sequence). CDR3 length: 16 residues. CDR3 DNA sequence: TGTGCCAGCAGGGCGGAGGGACTAAAAAGCACAGATACGCAGTATTTT. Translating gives CASRAEGLKSTDTQYF.

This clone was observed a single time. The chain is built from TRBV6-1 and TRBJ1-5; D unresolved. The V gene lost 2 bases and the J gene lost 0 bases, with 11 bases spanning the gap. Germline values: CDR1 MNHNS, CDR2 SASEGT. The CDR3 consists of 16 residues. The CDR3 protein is CASSERLSGSNQPQHF. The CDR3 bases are TGTGCCAGCAGTGAACGGTTGTCGGGTAGCAATCAGCCCCAGCATTTT.

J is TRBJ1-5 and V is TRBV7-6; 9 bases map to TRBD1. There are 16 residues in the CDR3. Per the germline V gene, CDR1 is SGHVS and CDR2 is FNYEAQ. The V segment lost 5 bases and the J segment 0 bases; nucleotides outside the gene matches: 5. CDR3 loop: CASSTRTGVSNQPQHF. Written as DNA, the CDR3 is TGTGCCAGCAGCACCCGGACAGGGGTTAGCAATCAGCCCCAGCATTTT.

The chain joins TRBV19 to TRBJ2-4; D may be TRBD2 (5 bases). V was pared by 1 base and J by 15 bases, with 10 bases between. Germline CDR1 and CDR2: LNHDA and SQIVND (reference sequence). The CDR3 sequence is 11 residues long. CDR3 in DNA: TGTGCCAGTAGTATAGGGGAGACCGCGTACTTC. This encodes CASSIGETAYF. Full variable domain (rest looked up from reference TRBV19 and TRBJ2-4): DGGITQSPKYLFRKEGQNVTLSCEQNLNHDAMYWYRQDPGQGLRLIYYSQIVNDFQKGDIAEGYSVSREKKESFPLTVTSAQKNPTAFYLCASSIGETAYFGAGTRLSVL.

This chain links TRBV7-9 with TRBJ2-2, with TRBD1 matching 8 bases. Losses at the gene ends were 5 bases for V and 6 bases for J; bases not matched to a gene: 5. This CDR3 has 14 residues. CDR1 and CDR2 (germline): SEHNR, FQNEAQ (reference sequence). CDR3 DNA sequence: TGTGCCAGCAGCACCCCGACAGGGGCCGGGGAGCTGTTTTTT. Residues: CASSTPTGAGELFF.

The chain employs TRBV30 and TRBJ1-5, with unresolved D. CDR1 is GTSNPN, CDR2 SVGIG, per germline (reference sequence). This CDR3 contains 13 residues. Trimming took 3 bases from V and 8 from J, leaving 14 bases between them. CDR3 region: CAWRTRGLEPQHF. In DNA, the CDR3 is TGTGCCTGGAGGACCCGGGGTTTGGAGCCCCAGCATTTT.

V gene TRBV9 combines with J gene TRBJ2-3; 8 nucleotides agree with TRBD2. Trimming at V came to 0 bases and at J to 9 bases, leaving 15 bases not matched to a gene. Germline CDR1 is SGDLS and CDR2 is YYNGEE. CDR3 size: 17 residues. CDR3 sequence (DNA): TGTGCCAGCAGCGTAGAAGGGGGGACTAGATACCCCCTCACGCAGTATTTT. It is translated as CASSVEGGTRYPLTQYF.

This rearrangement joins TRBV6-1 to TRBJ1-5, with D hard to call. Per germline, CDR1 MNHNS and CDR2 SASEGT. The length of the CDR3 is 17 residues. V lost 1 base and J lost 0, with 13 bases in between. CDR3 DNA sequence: TGTGCCAGCAGTGAAGGGTGGCCAGACTATAGCAATCAGCCCCAGCATTTT. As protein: CASSEGWPDYSNQPQHF.

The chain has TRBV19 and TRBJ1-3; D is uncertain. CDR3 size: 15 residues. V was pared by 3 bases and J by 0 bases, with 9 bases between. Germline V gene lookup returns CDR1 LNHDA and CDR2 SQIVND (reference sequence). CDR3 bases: TGTGCCAGTAGTATTTCGACCGGCTCTGGAAACACCATATATTTT. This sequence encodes CASSISTGSGNTIYF.

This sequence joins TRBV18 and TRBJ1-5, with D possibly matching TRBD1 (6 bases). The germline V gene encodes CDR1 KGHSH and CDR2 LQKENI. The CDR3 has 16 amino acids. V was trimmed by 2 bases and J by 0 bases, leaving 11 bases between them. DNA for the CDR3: TGTGCCAGCTCACCAGGGGGGCGGTATAGCAATCAGCCCCAGCATTTT. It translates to CASSPGGRYSNQPQHF.

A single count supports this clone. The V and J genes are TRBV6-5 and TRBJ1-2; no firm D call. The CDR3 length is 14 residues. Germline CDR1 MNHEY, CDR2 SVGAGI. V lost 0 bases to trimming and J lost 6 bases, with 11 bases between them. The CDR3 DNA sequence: TGTGCCAGCAGTTACTCGAGTAAGGCGGATGGCTACACCTTC. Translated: CASSYSSKADGYTF.

The CDR3 region is CASSLTVNEQFF. The CDR3 DNA reads TGCGCCAGCAGCTTGACGGTTAATGAGCAGTTCTTC. The rearrangement uses TRBV5-1 and TRBJ2-1; D call uncertain. CDR1 is SGHRS, CDR2 YFSETQ, per germline. The CDR3 sequence is 12 residues long. V was shortened by 1 base and J by 7 bases, with 6 bases between the two germline ends.

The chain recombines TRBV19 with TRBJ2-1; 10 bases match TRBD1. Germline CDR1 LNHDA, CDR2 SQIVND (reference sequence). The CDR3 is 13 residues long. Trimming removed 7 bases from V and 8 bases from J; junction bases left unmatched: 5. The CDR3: CASTRQGADEQFF. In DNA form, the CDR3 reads TGTGCCAGTACTCGACAGGGGGCGGATGAGCAGTTCTTC.

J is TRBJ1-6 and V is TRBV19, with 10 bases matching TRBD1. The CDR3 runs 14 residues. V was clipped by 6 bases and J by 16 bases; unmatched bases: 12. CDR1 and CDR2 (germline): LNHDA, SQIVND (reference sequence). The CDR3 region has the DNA TGTGCCAGTAGGGCCGGGACAGGGGCCGCCGTGCTCCACTTT. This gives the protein CASRAGTGAAVLHF.

The CDR3 sequence: CASSPGRPGVQPQHF. In DNA, the CDR3 is TGTGCCAGCTCACCGGGACGGCCAGGGGTTCAGCCCCAGCATTTT. The genes are TRBV18 and TRBJ1-5; tentatively, D is TRBD1 (6 bases). The CDR3 runs 15 residues. The germline CDR1 and CDR2 sequences are KGHSH and LQKENI. Deletions cut 3 bases from V and 6 bases from J, with 15 bases between.

This CDR3 reads CASSFLAGASSYNEQFF. The CDR3 DNA reads TGTGCCAGCAGCTTCCTCGCGGGAGCCAGCTCCTACAATGAGCAGTTCTTC. The chain links TRBV5-5 to TRBJ2-1; 7 positions agree with TRBD2. The germline V gene encodes CDR1 SGHKS and CDR2 YYEKEE (reference sequence). V was pared by 2 bases and J by 0 bases, with 8 bases of the junction left unmatched. The CDR3 is 17 amino acids.

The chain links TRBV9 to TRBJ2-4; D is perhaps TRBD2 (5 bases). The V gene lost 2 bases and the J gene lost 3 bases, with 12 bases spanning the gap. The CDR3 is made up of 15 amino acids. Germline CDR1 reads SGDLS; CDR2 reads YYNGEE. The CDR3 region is CASSVGASGKNIQYF. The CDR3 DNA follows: TGTGCCAGCAGCGTGGGAGCGAGCGGCAAAAACATTCAGTACTTC.

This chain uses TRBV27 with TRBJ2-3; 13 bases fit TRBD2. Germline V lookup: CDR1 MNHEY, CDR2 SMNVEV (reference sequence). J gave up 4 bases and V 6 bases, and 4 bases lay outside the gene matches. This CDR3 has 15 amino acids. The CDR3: CASRPTSGRADTQYF. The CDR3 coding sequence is TGTGCCAGCAGGCCTACTAGCGGGAGGGCAGATACGCAGTATTTT.

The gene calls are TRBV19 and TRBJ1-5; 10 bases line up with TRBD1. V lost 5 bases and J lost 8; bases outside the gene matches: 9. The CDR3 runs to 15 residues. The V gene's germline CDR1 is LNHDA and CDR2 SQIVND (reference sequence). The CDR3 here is CASSPRDRGREPQHF. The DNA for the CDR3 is TGTGCCAGTAGTCCCCGGGACAGGGGTCGGGAGCCCCAGCATTTT.